What follows are 18 T cell receptor beta chains derived from one specimen sequenced in a study of cytomegalovirus exposure and HLA in healthy donors. The PCR had 60 Vbeta and 13 Jbeta primers. Profiled with immunoSEQ multiplex PCR; TCRdb holds only in-frame clones, not every one. Of 100,000 to 150,000 clones listed, approximately 85% are singletons. Sequences were obtained from PBMCs. The receptors were sampled from a boy aged 10-17 years in good health and CMV-seronegative.

V and J are TRBV6-1 and TRBJ2-7, with 8 bases identical to TRBD1. CDR1 and CDR2 (germline): MNHNS, SASEGT. Losses at the gene ends were 3 bases for V and 7 bases for J; bases not matched to a gene: 2. The length of the CDR3 is 12 residues. The CDR3 loop is CASSDRGLEQYF. The CDR3 region has the DNA TGTGCCAGCAGTGACAGGGGGCTTGAGCAGTACTTC.

V is TRBV6-1 and J is TRBJ1-1; TRBD1 matches 9 bases. The CDR3 spans 14 residues. Germline values: CDR1 MNHNS, CDR2 SASEGT. Trimming at V came to 0 bases and at J to 7 bases, leaving 3 bases not matched to a gene. This CDR3 is CASSEADRGDEAFF. The CDR3 coding sequence is TGTGCCAGCAGTGAAGCTGACAGGGGGGATGAAGCTTTCTTT.

The V gene is TRBV11-2, the J gene TRBJ2-5, with 7 bases matching TRBD1. The CDR3 extends over 15 amino acids. V shed 4 bases and J 5 bases; nucleotides not matched to a gene: 10. CDR1 is SGHAT and CDR2 is FQNNGV in the germline V gene. CDR3 DNA: TGTGCCAGCAGCTCGGACAGGCTAAATTGGGAGACCCAGTACTTC. Translated, it gives CASSSDRLNWETQYF.

The gene calls are TRBV7-9 and TRBJ1-5, with 8 nucleotides matching TRBD1. V dropped 1 base and J dropped 3; count of bases not matched to a gene: 5. The CDR3 totals 16 residues. The V gene's germline CDR1 is SEHNR and CDR2 FQNEAQ (reference sequence). The CDR3 DNA reads TGTGCCAGCAGCTTAGGAGGACAGGGTTACAATCAGCCCCAGCATTTT. This sequence encodes CASSLGGQGYNQPQHF.

The chain couples TRBV18 to TRBJ2-1; the D gene is possibly TRBD2 (7 bases). CDR3 size: 17 residues. Trimming cost V 0 bases and J 3 bases, with 15 bases left between them. The germline V gene has CDR1 KGHSH and CDR2 LQKENI. The CDR3 spells CASSPPIGGGIYNEQFF. In DNA form, the CDR3 reads TGTGCCAGCTCACCACCAATAGGGGGAGGGATCTACAATGAGCAGTTCTTC.

The rearrangement links TRBV5-6 to TRBJ1-2; 7 nucleotides align to TRBD1. Germline V lookup: CDR1 SGHDT, CDR2 YYEEEE. This CDR3 has 16 residues. V shed 3 bases and J 0 bases; nucleotides not matched to a gene: 8. The CDR3 DNA reads TGTGCCAGCAGCTCGACAGGGTTAAAAGCTAACTATGGCTACACCTTC. Translation gives CASSSTGLKANYGYTF.

The V call is TRBV18, the J call TRBJ2-7; 10 bases match TRBD2. There are 14 residues in the CDR3. V was clipped by 5 bases and J by 0 bases; unmatched bases: 1. The germline gives CDR1 KGHSH, CDR2 LQKENI. CDR3 coding DNA: TGTGCCAGCTCAGGACTAGCGGCCTCCTACGAGCAGTACTTC. Translation: CASSGLAASYEQYF.

The J gene is TRBJ1-3, the V gene TRBV30; D not resolved. CDR1 and CDR2 (germline): GTSNPN, SVGIG (reference sequence). This CDR3 contains 15 residues. Trimming removed 0 bases from V and 4 bases from J, with 13 bases in between. The CDR3 nucleotides read TGTGCCTGGAGTGTACGCCAGTCTAGAGGAAACACCATATATTTT. It yields the protein CAWSVRQSRGNTIYF.

The chain combines TRBV27 with TRBJ1-6; 7 bases fit TRBD1. The CDR3 spans 14 residues. The V gene end was trimmed by 6 bases and the J gene end by 8 bases; junction bases not matched to a gene: 7. Germline loops: CDR1 MNHEY, CDR2 SMNVEV (reference sequence). In DNA form, the CDR3 reads TGTGCCAGCAGGCAGCACAGGGGATATTCACCCCTCCACTTT. Translating it yields CASRQHRGYSPLHF.

The chain carries TRBV4-1 and TRBJ2-1; possible D gene TRBD1, 5 bases. Trimming removed 0 bases at V and 6 bases at J, with 6 bases between. The CDR3 is made up of 13 amino acids. Germline V CDR1 and CDR2: MGHRA, YSYEKL. In DNA form, the CDR3 reads TGCGCCAGCAGCCAAGACCAGGGCAATGAGCAGTTCTTC. Translated: CASSQDQGNEQFF.

A note on this clone: Its ends do not fully match the called genes, so a read error is possible. Other nucleotide sequences in the sample specify the same CDR3. This rearrangement joins TRBV5-6 to TRBJ1-5; 9 bases are a match to TRBD1. CDR1 is SGHDT and CDR2 is YYEEEE in the germline V gene. The CDR3 is made up of 16 amino acids. For the CDR3, the DNA is TGCGCCAGCAGCGGCAACAGGGGGCAAAACAATCAGCCCCAGCATTTT. It is translated as CASSGNRGQNNQPQHF.

The chain links TRBV6-1 to TRBJ2-1, with 10 bases fitting TRBD2. V was pared by 1 base and J by 0 bases, with 9 bases of the junction left unmatched. This CDR3 is 19 amino acids long. In germline, CDR1 is MNHNS, CDR2 SASEGT. The CDR3 loop is CASSEERTSGGSSYNEQFF. CDR3 in DNA: TGTGCCAGCAGTGAAGAAAGGACTAGCGGAGGGAGCTCCTACAATGAGCAGTTCTTC.

This chain links TRBV10-3 with TRBJ2-1; D call uncertain. V was clipped by 10 bases and J by 8 bases, with 21 bases between them. In germline, CDR1 is ENHRY, CDR2 SYGVKD. The CDR3 is 14 residues long. The CDR3 sequence: CATSQAGFGDEQFF. The CDR3 nucleotides are TGTGCCACCTCCCAGGCAGGATTTGGCGATGAGCAGTTCTTC.

The chain recombines TRBV15 with TRBJ1-4; TRBD1 matches at 7 bases. After removal of 8 bases from V and 4 bases from J, the junction contained 7 bases not matched to a gene. CDR1 and CDR2 from the germline V gene are LNHNV and YYDKDF (reference sequence). This CDR3 contains 14 residues. The CDR3 DNA is TGTGCCACCTCGTACGGGACAGATAATGAAAAACTGTTTTTT. Translated, it gives CATSYGTDNEKLFF. Combining the CDR3 with reference TRBV15 and TRBJ1-4 gives the whole variable domain DAMVIQNPRYQVTQFGKPVTLSCSQTLNHNVMYWYQQKSSQAPKLLFHYYDKDFNNEADTPDNFQSRRPNTSFCFLDIRSPGLGDTAMYLCATSYGTDNEKLFFGSGTQLSVL.

CDR3 sequence reads: CASKRTGGLNYGYTF. CDR3 bases: TGTGCCAGCAAAAGGACAGGGGGATTGAACTATGGCTACACCTTC. J is TRBJ1-2 and V is TRBV27, with 10 bases lining up with TRBD1. With 7 bases clipped from V and 2 bases from J, the junction kept 7 bases outside the gene matches. The germline V gene has CDR1 MNHEY and CDR2 SMNVEV (reference sequence). The CDR3 runs to 15 residues.

The chain joins TRBV7-3 to TRBJ1-1; D might be TRBD1 (5 bases). This CDR3 is built from 13 residues. The germline CDR1 and CDR2 sequences are SGHTA and FQGTGA. Trimming removed 4 bases from V and 1 base from J, with 7 bases in between. The DNA for the CDR3 is TGTGCCAGCAGCTCAGACAGGAACACTGAAGCTTTCTTT. Its translation is CASSSDRNTEAFF. The full variable domain, in which reference TRBV7-3 and TRBJ1-1 provide the parts outside the CDR3, is GAGVSQTPSNKVTEKGKYVELRCDPISGHTALYWYRQSLGQGPEFLIYFQGTGAADDSGLPNDRFFAVRPEGSVSTLKIQRTERGDSAVYLCASSSDRNTEAFFGQGTRLTVV.

The chain is built from TRBV6-1 and TRBJ2-7, with a possible D match to TRBD2 (6 bases). Trimming shortened V by 4 bases and J by 0 bases, and 13 bases separated the two germline ends. The CDR3 covers 15 residues. From germline, CDR1 is MNHNS and CDR2 SASEGT. The CDR3 bases are TGTGCCAGCAGTGTGGCGGCGGGGAACTCCTACGAGCAGTACTTC. Translating it yields CASSVAAGNSYEQYF.

The chain carries TRBV11-2 and TRBJ1-1; D is ambiguous. V was shortened by 6 bases and J by 1 base, with 15 bases between the two germline ends. The germline V gene encodes CDR1 SGHAT and CDR2 FQNNGV. There are 15 residues in the CDR3. CDR3: CASRNEDGANTEAFF. The CDR3 region has the DNA TGTGCCAGCAGGAATGAGGATGGAGCGAACACTGAAGCTTTCTTT.